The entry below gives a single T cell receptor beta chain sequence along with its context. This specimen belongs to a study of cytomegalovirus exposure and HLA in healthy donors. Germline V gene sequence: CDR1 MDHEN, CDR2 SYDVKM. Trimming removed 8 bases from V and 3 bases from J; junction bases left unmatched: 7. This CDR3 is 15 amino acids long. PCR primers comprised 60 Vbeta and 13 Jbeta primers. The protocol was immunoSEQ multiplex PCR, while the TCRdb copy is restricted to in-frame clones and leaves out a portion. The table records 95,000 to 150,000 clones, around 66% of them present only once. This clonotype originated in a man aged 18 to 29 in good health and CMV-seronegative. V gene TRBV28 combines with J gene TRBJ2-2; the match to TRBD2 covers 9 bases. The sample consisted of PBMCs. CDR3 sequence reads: CASSEAGGYTGELFF. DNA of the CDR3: TGTGCCAGCTCGGAAGCGGGAGGATACACCGGGGAGCTGTTTTTT.